These 16 T cell receptor beta chains came from one sample sequenced in a study of blood T cell repertoires in COVID-19. The repertoire was sequenced with immunoSEQ multiplex PCR; TCRdb's copy has only in-frame clones and lacks some. The repertoire holds roughly 200,000 clones, with around 75% as singletons. Sequencing used peripheral blood. These receptors were collected from a woman aged 40 to 49 with COVID-19, enrolled during active disease.

The chain links TRBV11-3 to TRBJ2-1, with 10 positions matching TRBD2. The CDR3 covers 16 residues. V shed 4 bases and J 6 bases; nucleotides not matched to a gene: 9. CDR1 and CDR2 from the germline V gene are SGHNT and YENEEA. CDR3 amino acids: CASSSELAGYSNEQFF. CDR3 DNA sequence: TGTGCCAGCAGCTCCGAACTAGCGGGGTATAGCAATGAGCAGTTCTTC. The complete variable domain, with remaining parts taken from reference TRBV11-3 and TRBJ2-1, reads EAGVVQSPRYKIIEKKQPVAFWCNPISGHNTLYWYLQNLGQGPELLIRYENEEAVDDSQLPKDRFSAERLKGVDSTLKIQPAELGDSAVYLCASSSELAGYSNEQFFGPGTRLTVL.

The V gene is TRBV7-9, the J gene TRBJ2-1; possible D gene TRBD2, 5 bases. Trimming pared 6 bases from V and 0 bases from J, leaving 6 bases between. From germline, CDR1 is SEHNR and CDR2 FQNEAQ (reference sequence). The CDR3 totals 13 residues. The CDR3 region is CASRGSSYNEQFF. The CDR3 DNA sequence: TGTGCCAGCAGGGGGAGCTCCTACAATGAGCAGTTCTTC.

V and J are TRBV5-6 and TRBJ2-3; the match to TRBD2 covers 9 bases. CDR1 is SGHDT and CDR2 is YYEEEE in the germline V gene. Unmatched junction bases numbered 4, after V lost 0 bases and J lost 2 bases. CDR3 length: 16 amino acids. The CDR3 DNA is TGTGCCAGCAGCTTGGGGGCGGGAGGGACCACAGATACGCAGTATTTT. Protein: CASSLGAGGTTDTQYF.

The DNA for the CDR3 is TGTGCCAGCAGTTTCGCGGGGACCACTGAAGCTTTCTTT. This encodes CASSFAGTTEAFF. The rearrangement joins TRBV28 to TRBJ1-1; tentatively, D is TRBD1 (5 bases). The CDR3 loop spans 13 amino acids. The germline V gene encodes CDR1 MDHEN and CDR2 SYDVKM. The V and J ends lost 3 bases and 4 bases respectively, with 9 bases between them. The entire variable domain, with the rest obtained from reference TRBV28 and TRBJ1-1, is as follows: DVKVTQSSRYLVKRTGEKVFLECVQDMDHENMFWYRQDPGLGLRLIYFSYDVKMKEKGDIPEGYSVSREKKERFSLILESASTNQTSMYLCASSFAGTTEAFFGQGTRLTVV.

The chain has TRBV7-2 and TRBJ1-1, with TRBD1 identical over 7 bases. In germline, CDR1 is SGHTA, CDR2 FQGNSA. This CDR3 has 16 residues. The V gene end was trimmed by 5 bases and the J gene end by 6 bases; junction bases not matched to a gene: 15. CDR3 sequence reads: CASSLDRALRGAEAFF. The CDR3 nucleotides read TGTGCCAGCAGCCTCGACAGGGCCCTACGAGGCGCTGAAGCTTTCTTT.

The chain carries TRBV7-9 and TRBJ2-3; D perhaps matches TRBD2 (5 bases). Germline V lookup: CDR1 SEHNR, CDR2 FQNEAQ (reference sequence). The CDR3 covers 14 residues. V was cut by 5 bases and J by 3 bases, with 12 bases left in between. The CDR3: CASSLEGSTDTQYF. CDR3 coding DNA: TGTGCCAGCAGCCTTGAGGGCTCTACAGATACGCAGTATTTT.

CDR3: CASTAHRGTYEQYF. As DNA, the CDR3 is TGTGCCAGCACCGCACACAGGGGGACCTACGAGCAGTACTTC. V usage is TRBV6-5 and J usage is TRBJ2-7, with 8 bases lining up with TRBD1. Trimming took 7 bases from V and 2 from J; bases not matched to a gene: 7. The CDR3 loop spans 14 amino acids. Germline V CDR1 and CDR2: MNHEY, SVGAGI.

V usage is TRBV3-1 (or the pseudogene TRBV3-2) and J usage is TRBJ1-6; 11 positions match TRBD1. Germline CDR1 and CDR2: LGHDT and YNNKEL (reference sequence). The V segment lost 2 bases and the J segment 5 bases; nucleotides outside the gene matches: 8. This CDR3 is 18 amino acids long. The CDR3 bases are TGTGCCAGCAGCCAACGGGACAGGGGGAACTCGGATAATTCACCCCTCCACTTT. Amino acid sequence: CASSQRDRGNSDNSPLHF.

The chain carries TRBV5-4 and TRBJ2-1; D is possibly TRBD2 (6 bases). The CDR3 totals 16 residues. V lost 0 bases, J lost 7 bases, and 17 bases lay in between. The germline CDR1 and CDR2 sequences are SGHNT and YYREEE (reference sequence). CDR3 sequence: CASSLGRGTAKNEQFF. The CDR3 nucleotides are TGTGCCAGCAGCTTGGGTCGGGGGACGGCTAAGAATGAGCAGTTCTTC.

This rearrangement joins TRBV3-1 (or the pseudogene TRBV3-2) to TRBJ1-2; D gene unclear. CDR1 and CDR2 from the germline V gene are LGHDT and YNNKEL (reference sequence). V was cut by 6 bases and J by 4 bases, with 30 bases left in between. The CDR3 loop spans 19 amino acids. The CDR3 protein is CASSSRRRPDPAVSYGYTF. Written as DNA, the CDR3 is TGTGCCAGCAGTAGTCGTCGGCGACCTGACCCTGCGGTGTCCTATGGCTACACCTTC.

This chain connects TRBV5-1 to TRBJ2-1; 8 nucleotides match TRBD1. The CDR3 runs to 15 residues. J lost 8 bases, V lost 3 bases, and 10 bases had no gene match. CDR1 and CDR2 from the germline V gene are SGHRS and YFSETQ. CDR3 residues: CASSSGQGQFHEQFF. CDR3 sequence (DNA): TGCGCCAGCAGCTCTGGACAGGGTCAGTTTCATGAGCAGTTCTTC.

The genes are TRBV5-4 and TRBJ2-2; 8 bases are a match to TRBD2. Trimming at V came to 2 bases and at J to 0 bases, leaving 3 bases not matched to a gene. Germline V CDR1 and CDR2: SGHNT, YYREEE (reference sequence). The CDR3 contains 16 residues. CDR3 residues: CASSFRTSSNTGELFF. The CDR3 DNA follows: TGTGCCAGCAGCTTCCGGACTAGCTCGAACACCGGGGAGCTGTTTTTT.

The V gene is TRBV4-1, the J gene TRBJ2-1; TRBD2 matches at 15 bases. The germline CDR1 and CDR2 sequences are MGHRA and YSYEKL. CDR3 length: 18 residues. With 3 bases clipped from V and 7 bases from J, the junction kept 10 bases outside the gene matches. The CDR3 is CASSQPGTSGRIVNEQFF. The CDR3 DNA reads as TGCGCCAGCAGCCAGCCCGGGACTAGCGGGAGGATTGTGAATGAGCAGTTCTTC.

The chain carries TRBV15 and TRBJ2-3, with D perhaps TRBD2 (5 bases). Germline-derived CDR1 and CDR2 are LNHNV and YYDKDF (reference sequence). The CDR3 runs 14 residues. Trimming left V 0 bases short and J 4 bases short, with 8 bases between. CDR3 sequence: CATSRDKGADTQYF. CDR3 in DNA: TGTGCCACCAGCAGAGATAAGGGAGCAGATACGCAGTATTTT.

This chain joins TRBV5-1 and TRBJ2-2; 12 bases align to TRBD1. The CDR3 runs to 18 residues. The J segment lost 5 bases and the V segment lost 3 bases, leaving 11 bases of the junction unmatched. From germline, CDR1 is SGHRS and CDR2 YFSETQ. CDR3 protein: CASSSPHGTGGATGELFF. DNA of the CDR3: TGCGCCAGCAGCTCACCCCACGGGACAGGGGGCGCGACCGGGGAGCTGTTTTTT.

J is TRBJ2-1 and V is TRBV9, with 7 bases that match TRBD2. Losses at the gene ends were 0 bases for V and 2 bases for J; bases not matched to a gene: 2. Germline loops: CDR1 SGDLS, CDR2 YYNGEE. The CDR3 sequence is 15 residues long. The CDR3, as DNA: TGTGCCAGCAGCGTAGGGGGACTAACCTACAATGAGCAGTTCTTC. Its protein is CASSVGGLTYNEQFF.